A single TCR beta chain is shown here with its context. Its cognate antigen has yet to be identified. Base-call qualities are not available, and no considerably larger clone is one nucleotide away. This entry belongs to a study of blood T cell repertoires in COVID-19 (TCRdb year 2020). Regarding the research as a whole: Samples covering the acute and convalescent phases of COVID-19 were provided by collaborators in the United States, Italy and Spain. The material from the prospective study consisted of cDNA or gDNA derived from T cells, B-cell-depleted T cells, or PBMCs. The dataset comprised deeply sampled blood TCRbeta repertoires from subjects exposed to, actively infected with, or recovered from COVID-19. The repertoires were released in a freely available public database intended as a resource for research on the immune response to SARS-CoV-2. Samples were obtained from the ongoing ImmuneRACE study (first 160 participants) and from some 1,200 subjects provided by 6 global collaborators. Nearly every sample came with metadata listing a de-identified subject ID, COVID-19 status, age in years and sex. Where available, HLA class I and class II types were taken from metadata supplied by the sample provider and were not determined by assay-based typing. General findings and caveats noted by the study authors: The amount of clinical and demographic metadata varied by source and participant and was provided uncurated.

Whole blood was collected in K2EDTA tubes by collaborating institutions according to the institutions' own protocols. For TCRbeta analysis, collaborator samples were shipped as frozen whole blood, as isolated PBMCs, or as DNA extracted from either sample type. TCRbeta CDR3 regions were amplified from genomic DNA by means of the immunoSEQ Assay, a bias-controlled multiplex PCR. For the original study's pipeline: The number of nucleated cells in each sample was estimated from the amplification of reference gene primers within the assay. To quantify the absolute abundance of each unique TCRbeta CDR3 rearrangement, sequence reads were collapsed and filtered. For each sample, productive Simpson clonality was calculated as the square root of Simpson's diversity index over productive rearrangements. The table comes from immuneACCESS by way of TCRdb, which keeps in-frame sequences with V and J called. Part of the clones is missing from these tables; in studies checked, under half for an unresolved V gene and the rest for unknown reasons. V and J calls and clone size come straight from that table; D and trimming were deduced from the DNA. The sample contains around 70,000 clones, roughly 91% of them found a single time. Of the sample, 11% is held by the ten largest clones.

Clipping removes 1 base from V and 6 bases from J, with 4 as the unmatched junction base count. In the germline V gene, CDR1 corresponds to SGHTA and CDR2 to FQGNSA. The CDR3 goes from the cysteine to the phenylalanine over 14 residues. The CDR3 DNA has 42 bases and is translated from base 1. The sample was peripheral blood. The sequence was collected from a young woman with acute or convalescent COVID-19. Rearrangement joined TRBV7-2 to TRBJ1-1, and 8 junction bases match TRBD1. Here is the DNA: TGTGCCAGCAGCTTAGTGGACAGGGATCCTGAAGCTTTCTTT. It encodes CASSLVDRDPEAFF.